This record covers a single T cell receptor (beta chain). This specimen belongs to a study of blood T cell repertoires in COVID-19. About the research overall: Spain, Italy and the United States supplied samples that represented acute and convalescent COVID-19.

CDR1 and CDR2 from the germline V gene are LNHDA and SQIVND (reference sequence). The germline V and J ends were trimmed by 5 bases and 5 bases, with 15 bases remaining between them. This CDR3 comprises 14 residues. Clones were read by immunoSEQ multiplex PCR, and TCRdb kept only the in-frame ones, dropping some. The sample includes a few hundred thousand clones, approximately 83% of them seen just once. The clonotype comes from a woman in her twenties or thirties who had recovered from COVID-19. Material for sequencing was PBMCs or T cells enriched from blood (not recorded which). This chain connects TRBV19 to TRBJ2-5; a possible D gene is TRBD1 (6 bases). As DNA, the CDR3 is TGTGCCAGTAGTGAGGACAGTGTAGGGGAGACCCAGTACTTC. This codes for CASSEDSVGETQYF.